This T cell receptor (beta chain) is drawn from a study of shared clonotypes between healthy human individuals. Study context: Per-donor plates numbered three CD4 naive, three CD4 memory, two CD8 naive and one CD8 memory. Overall study findings and caveats: Large sequencing depth failed to make sorted-subset sequencing complete, rarefaction showed.

This table comes from immunoSEQ multiplex PCR, and its TCRdb copy is limited to in-frame clones, with some not included. The sample includes a few million clones, more than 90% of them seen just once. Only Caucasian adults living in Nashville, Tennessee made up the donor group. CD4+ cells yielded CD45RA+ naive and CD45RA-negative memory subsets. The V end was cut by 8 bases, the J end by 1 base, with 18 bases between. This CDR3 has 16 amino acids. Per the germline V gene, CDR1 is MNHNY and CDR2 is SVGAGI (reference sequence). Points on this clone: Its antigen is not known.

The receptor's source is a man aged 18-30 years in good health. The chain uses TRBV6-6 and TRBJ1-5, with a weak D call TRBD1 (5 bases). Source material: naive CD4+ T cells sorted from blood. Stated subset: CD45RA+ positively selected. The DNA for the CDR3 is TGTGCCAGCCGCCCCGGAGGGGTGGACAGCAATCAGCCCCAGCATTTT. The encoded protein is CASRPGGVDSNQPQHF.